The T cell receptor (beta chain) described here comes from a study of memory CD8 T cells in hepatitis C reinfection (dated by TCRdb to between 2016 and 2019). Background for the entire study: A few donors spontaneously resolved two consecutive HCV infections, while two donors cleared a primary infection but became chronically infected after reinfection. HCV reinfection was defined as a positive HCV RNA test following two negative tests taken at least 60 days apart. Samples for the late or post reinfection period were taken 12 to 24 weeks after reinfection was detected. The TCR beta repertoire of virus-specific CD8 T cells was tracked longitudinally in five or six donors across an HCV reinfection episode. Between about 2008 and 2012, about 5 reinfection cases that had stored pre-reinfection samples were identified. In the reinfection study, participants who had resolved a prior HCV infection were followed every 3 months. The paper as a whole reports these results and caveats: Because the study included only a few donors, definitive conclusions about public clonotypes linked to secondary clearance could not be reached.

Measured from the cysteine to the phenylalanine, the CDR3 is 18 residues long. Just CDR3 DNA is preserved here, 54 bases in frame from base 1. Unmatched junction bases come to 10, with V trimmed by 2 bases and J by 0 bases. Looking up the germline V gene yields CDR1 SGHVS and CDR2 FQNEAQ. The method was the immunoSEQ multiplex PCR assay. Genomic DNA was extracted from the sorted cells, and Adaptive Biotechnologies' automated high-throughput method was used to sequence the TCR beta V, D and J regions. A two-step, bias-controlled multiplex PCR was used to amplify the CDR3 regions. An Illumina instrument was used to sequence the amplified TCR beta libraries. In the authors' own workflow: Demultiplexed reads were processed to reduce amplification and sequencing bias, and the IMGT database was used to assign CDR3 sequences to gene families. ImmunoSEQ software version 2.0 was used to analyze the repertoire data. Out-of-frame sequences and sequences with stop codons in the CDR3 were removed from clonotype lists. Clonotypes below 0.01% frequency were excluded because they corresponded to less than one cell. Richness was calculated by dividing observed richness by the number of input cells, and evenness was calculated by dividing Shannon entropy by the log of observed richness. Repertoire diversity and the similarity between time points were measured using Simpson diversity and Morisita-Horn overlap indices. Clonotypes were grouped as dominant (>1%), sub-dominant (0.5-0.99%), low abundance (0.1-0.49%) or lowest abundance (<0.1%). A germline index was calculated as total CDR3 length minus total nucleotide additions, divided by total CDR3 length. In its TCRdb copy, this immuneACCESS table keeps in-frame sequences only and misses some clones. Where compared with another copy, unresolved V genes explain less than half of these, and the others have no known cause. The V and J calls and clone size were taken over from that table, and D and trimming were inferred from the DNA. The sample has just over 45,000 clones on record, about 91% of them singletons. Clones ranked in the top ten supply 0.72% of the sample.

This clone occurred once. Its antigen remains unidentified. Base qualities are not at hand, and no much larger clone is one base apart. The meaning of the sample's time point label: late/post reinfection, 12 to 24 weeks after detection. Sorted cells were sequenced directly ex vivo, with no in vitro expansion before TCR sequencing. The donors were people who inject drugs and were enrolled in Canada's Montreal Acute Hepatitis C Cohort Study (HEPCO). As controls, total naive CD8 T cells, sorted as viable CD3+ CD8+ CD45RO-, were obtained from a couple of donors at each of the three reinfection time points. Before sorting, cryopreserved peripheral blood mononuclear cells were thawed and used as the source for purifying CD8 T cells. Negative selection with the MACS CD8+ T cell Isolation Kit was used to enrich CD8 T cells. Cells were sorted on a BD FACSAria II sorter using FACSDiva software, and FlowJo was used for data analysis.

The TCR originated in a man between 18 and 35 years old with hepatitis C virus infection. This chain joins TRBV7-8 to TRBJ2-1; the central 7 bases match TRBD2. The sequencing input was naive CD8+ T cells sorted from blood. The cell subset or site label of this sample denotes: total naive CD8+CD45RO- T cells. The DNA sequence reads TGTGCCAGCAGCTTAAAGAGTAGCGGGTATAGCTCCTACAATGAGCAGTTCTTC. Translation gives CASSLKSSGYSSYNEQFF.